This TCR beta chain comes out of a study of graft-versus-host responses after intestinal transplantation. Across the study: Every recipient had anti-thymocyte globulin induction and two to four years of tacrolimus plus steroids.

Regarding the study as a whole: Where graft-donor T cell macrochimerism was present, patients had high graft-versus-host to host-versus-graft clonal ratios in allografts. Analysis identified GvH clones in recipient marrow, with some appearing first in ileum or blood. Early post-transplant HvG declines showed an association with peak circulating GvH clone levels.

V lost 5 bases, J lost 0 bases, and 4 bases lay in between. From germline, CDR1 is SEHNR and CDR2 FQNEAQ (reference sequence). The CDR3 has 12 residues. The starting material, graft tissue, was processed to release intraepithelial and lamina propria lymphocytes. With regard to this clone: The antigen remains unidentified.

Profiled with immunoSEQ multiplex PCR; TCRdb holds only in-frame clones, not every one. The sample holds under 75,000 clones; around nine tenths are singletons and the top ten take approximately 1.7%. Sequencing was performed on ileum tissue, taken 350 to 400 days after transplant. V and J are TRBV7-9 and TRBJ1-2; no reliable D call. This clonotype originated in a human patient who received an intestinal transplant, so some T cells may come from the graft donor. This CDR3 is CASSQTNYGYTF. In DNA, the CDR3 is TGTGCCAGCAGCCAGACTAACTATGGCTACACCTTC.